This T cell receptor (beta chain) is from a study of STAT5B mutations in CD4+ large granular lymphocyte leukemia. The CDR3 is 15 residues long. Trimming cost V 2 bases and J 0 bases, with 11 bases left between them. Germline-derived CDR1 and CDR2 are MNHEY and SMNVEV (reference sequence). Libraries were prepared by immunoSEQ multiplex PCR; TCRdb keeps only in-frame clonotypes and omits some of them. The sample records 25,000 to 35,000 clones, 78% being singletons. The sequence was obtained from a human donor in good health. Material for sequencing was CD4+ T cells from blood buffy coats. This chain uses TRBV27 with TRBJ2-7; D uncertain. The CDR3 DNA reads as TGTGCCAGCAGTTTAGTCGCGAGGAGCTCCTACGAGCAGTACTTC. Amino acid sequence: CASSLVARSSYEQYF.